The T cell receptor beta chain under discussion was sequenced for a study of shared clonotypes between healthy human individuals. TCRdb keeps only in-frame clones here, not all; method: immunoSEQ multiplex PCR. The profile shows over a million clones, about 74% of them singletons. J lost 0 bases, V lost 0 bases, and 2 bases had no gene match. The CDR3 consists of 17 residues. CDR1 is SGHNT and CDR2 is YYREEE in the germline V gene (reference sequence). The chain uses TRBV5-4 and TRBJ2-3; 12 positions agree with TRBD2. The receptor's source is a man between 18 and 29 years old in good health. The sequencing input was memory CD4+ T cells sorted from blood. Indicated subset: CD45RA-negative fraction. CDR3 protein: CASSLGLAGVSTDTQYF. The CDR3 coding sequence is TGTGCCAGCAGCTTGGGACTAGCGGGAGTTAGCACAGATACGCAGTATTTT.